This T cell receptor (beta chain) was captured in a study of shared clonotypes between healthy human individuals. Comment on this clone: Its antigen is still unknown.

Once extracted for a subset, genomic DNA was divided evenly among several immunoSEQ plates. Produced via immunoSEQ multiplex PCR; TCRdb's table is partial and in-frame only. The sample records more than 400,000 clones, about 96% being singletons. The V segment lost 5 bases and the J segment 2 bases; nucleotides outside the gene matches: 7. The CDR3 is 15 amino acids. Study findings and constraints: Rarefaction indicated that sorted-subset sequencing remained incomplete although depth was large.

The TCR sequence derives from a woman in her 30s in good health. The chain has TRBV7-1 and TRBJ2-3; 7 bases align to TRBD2. TRBV7-1 is marked as an open reading frame, function uncertain. The specimen was naive CD4+ T cells sorted from blood. The subset: CD45RA+ positively selected. The CDR3 nucleotides are TGTGCCAGCAGCCTGGGACTACCAAACACAGATACGCAGTATTTT. Its translation is CASSLGLPNTDTQYF.